The 10 T cell receptor beta chains given below trace back to one sample, sequenced in a study of blood T cells in healthy people across ages. Sample-barcoded 5' priming and a J-beta primer mix drove a second PCR of roughly 7 to 11 cycles. One entry per CDR3 protein, called by TCRdb with MiXCR from the 5' RACE reads. The sample carries about a million distinct CDR3 sequences, under 50% recorded once. What was sequenced was blood. Receptors originate from a man aged 25 to 45 in good health.

The chain employs TRBV7-8 and TRBJ1-5; D is unclear. Germline V CDR1 and CDR2: SGHVS, FQNEAQ. V was trimmed by 2 bases and J by 7 bases, leaving 12 bases between them. The CDR3 is 14 amino acids. CDR3 loop: CASSLFSDRQPQHF. For the CDR3, the DNA is TGTGCCAGCAGCTTATTTTCGGATCGCCAGCCCCAGCATTTT.

For this clonotype: A read error is possible here, since a much larger clone lies one base away. The V gene is TRBV7-9, the J gene TRBJ2-2, with D hard to call. The germline CDR1 and CDR2 sequences are SEHNR and FQNEAQ (reference sequence). V gave up 8 bases and J gave up 3 bases, with 4 bases separating them. The CDR3 has 11 amino acids. This chain's CDR3 is CASGYTGELFF. The CDR3 DNA sequence: TGTGCCAGCGGGTACACCGGGGAGCTGTTTTTT.

This chain connects TRBV6-5 to TRBJ1-4; TRBD1 aligns across 10 bases. Trimming took 1 base from V and 8 from J; bases not matched to a gene: 10. This CDR3 contains 17 residues. Germline values: CDR1 MNHEY, CDR2 SVGAGI. CDR3 amino acids: CASSYYGTGVRGEKLFF. The CDR3 nucleotides are TGTGCCAGCAGTTACTACGGGACAGGGGTGCGTGGGGAAAAACTGTTTTTT.

The chain is built from TRBV6-6 and TRBJ2-7; the D is unclear. Germline CDR1 and CDR2: MNHNY and SVGAGI (reference sequence). The CDR3 spans 12 residues. V shed 5 bases and J shed 6 bases, with 11 bases lying between them. In DNA form, the CDR3 reads TGTGCCAGCAGTCCGGCCGGTCCCGAGCAGTACTTC. The encoded protein is CASSPAGPEQYF.

There are a few counts of this clonotype. In DNA, the CDR3 is TGTGCCAGCAGCCCCCGGGGGTTCCCCACAGATACGCAGTATTTT. Its translation: CASSPRGFPTDTQYF. This rearrangement joins TRBV7-2 to TRBJ2-3, with a weak D call TRBD2 (6 bases). Germline-derived CDR1 and CDR2 are SGHTA and FQGNSA. The CDR3 spans 15 residues. V was pared by 5 bases and J by 2 bases, with 14 bases between.

This clonotype was counted between two and nine times. V usage is TRBV20-1 and J usage is TRBJ2-6; TRBD2 might be the D (5 bases). CDR1 is DFQATT, CDR2 SNEGSKA, per germline (reference sequence). Trimming stripped 7 bases from V and 0 bases from J, with 10 bases between. The CDR3 covers 14 residues. The CDR3 DNA follows: TGCAGTGGCGCGGGTAGCTCTGGGGCCAACGTCCTGACTTTC. Translating it yields CSGAGSSGANVLTF.

This rearrangement joins TRBV14 to TRBJ2-6; D assignment may be TRBD1 or TRBD2 (5 bases each). CDR3 length: 18 amino acids. CDR1 and CDR2 from the germline V gene are SGHDN and FVKESK. V was cut by 0 bases and J by 1 base, with 13 bases left in between. CDR3 DNA: TGTGCCAGCAGCCAAGATCCGGGACGCCTGTCTGGGGCCAACGTCCTGACTTTC. Translation: CASSQDPGRLSGANVLTF.

The chain couples TRBV6-5 to TRBJ2-1; D possibly corresponds to TRBD1 (8 bases). The CDR3 totals 14 residues. Trimming removed 7 bases from V and 3 bases from J, with 13 bases in between. CDR1 MNHEY and CDR2 SVGAGI come from the germline V gene. The CDR3 DNA sequence: TGTGCCAGCACTACAGGGGGGGGCTACAATGAGCAGTTCTTC. Its translation: CASTTGGGYNEQFF.

V gene TRBV4-2 combines with J gene TRBJ2-7, with unresolved D. Germline V gene sequence: CDR1 LGHNA, CDR2 YNFKEQ. V dropped 0 bases and J dropped 3 bases, with 12 bases sitting between them. The CDR3 has 15 amino acids. The CDR3: CASSQEQPVLYEQYF. DNA for the CDR3: TGTGCCAGCAGCCAAGAGCAGCCTGTCCTCTACGAGCAGTACTTC.

The rearrangement joins TRBV7-3 to TRBJ2-3; perhaps TRBD2 as D (7 bases). The CDR3 extends over 18 amino acids. Germline CDR1 and CDR2: SGHTA and FQGTGA. The V end was cut by 1 base, the J end by 6 bases, with 23 bases between. CDR3 in DNA: TGTGCCAGCAGCTTAAGCGGCTCTAGTGGGGGGGCTGGGGATACGCAGTATTTT. This sequence encodes CASSLSGSSGGAGDTQYF.